These 13 T cell receptor beta chains originate from one sample sequenced in a study of beta chain features in type 1 diabetes. Of the isolated RNA, all was reverse transcribed, and so the sequenced material was expressed TCRB transcripts. Profiling relied on immunoSEQ multiplex PCR, and the TCRdb table lists in-frame clones only, not all of them. Of fewer than 500,000 clones in the sample, approximately 14% were seen once. The source material was naive CD4+ T cells from blood. These receptor sequences come from a man aged 25-40 years in good health.

This chain links TRBV7-2 with TRBJ2-5; D remains ambiguous. CDR3 length: 11 amino acids. Germline lookup yields CDR1 SGHTA and CDR2 FQGNSA. The V gene lost 1 base and the J gene lost 9 bases, with 6 bases spanning the gap. CDR3 loop: CASSLGIPQYF. The CDR3 DNA is TGTGCCAGCAGCTTAGGGATTCCCCAGTACTTC.

The CDR3 DNA reads TGTGCCAGCAGCCTTATAATAGGGCGTCAGCCCCAGCATTTT. It yields the protein CASSLIIGRQPQHF. This chain links TRBV7-2 with TRBJ1-5; D remains ambiguous. The CDR3 runs to 14 residues. Deletions cut 5 bases from V and 6 bases from J, with 14 bases between. CDR1 is SGHTA and CDR2 is FQGNSA in the germline V gene.

This clone was observed a handful of times. The genes are TRBV20-1 and TRBJ2-1, with TRBD2 identical over 10 bases. The CDR3 is 11 amino acids. CDR1 and CDR2 (germline): DFQATT, SNEGSKA (reference sequence). Trimming at V came to 3 bases and at J to 15 bases, leaving 5 bases not matched to a gene. The CDR3 loop reads CSASLSGGRFF. As DNA, the CDR3 is TGCAGTGCTAGCCTTAGCGGGGGGAGGTTCTTC.

The chain joins TRBV7-9 to TRBJ2-5; 10 bases map to TRBD2. V shed 5 bases and J 5 bases; nucleotides not matched to a gene: 5. The CDR3 runs to 14 residues. Germline CDR1 reads SEHNR; CDR2 reads FQNEAQ (reference sequence). This chain's CDR3 is CASSQSGGAETQYF. CDR3 bases: TGTGCCAGCAGCCAAAGCGGGGGGGCGGAGACCCAGTACTTC.

This clone has only a few counts. The rearrangement joins TRBV2 to TRBJ2-7; a possible D gene is TRBD2 (6 bases). The CDR3 is 15 residues long. The V end was cut by 6 bases, the J end by 0 bases, with 15 bases between. Germline CDR1 and CDR2: SNHLY and FYNNEI. The CDR3 sequence is CASRGGSISSYEQYF. The CDR3 nucleotides read TGTGCCAGCAGGGGAGGTAGTATAAGCTCCTACGAGCAGTACTTC.

In this sample, this clone turned up a few times. This chain uses TRBV6-6 with TRBJ2-2; 11 nucleotides align to TRBD1. The CDR3 is 15 amino acids. V gave up 6 bases and J gave up 8 bases; unmatched junction bases: 8. Per germline, CDR1 MNHNY and CDR2 SVGAGI (reference sequence). The CDR3 loop reads CASSPGQGATGELFF. CDR3 nucleotide sequence: TGTGCCAGCAGCCCTGGACAGGGGGCTACTGGGGAGCTGTTTTTT.

The rearrangement uses TRBV10-3 and TRBJ2-3; 11 nucleotides align to TRBD2. This CDR3 region has 18 residues. V dropped 4 bases and J dropped 4; count of bases not matched to a gene: 13. The V gene's germline CDR1 is ENHRY and CDR2 SYGVKD. The CDR3 protein is CAISASGTSGLQADTQYF. The CDR3 DNA follows: TGTGCCATCAGTGCCTCCGGGACTAGCGGCTTACAGGCAGATACGCAGTATTTT.

The chain carries TRBV27 and TRBJ2-3; 11 bases line up with TRBD2. The J segment lost 4 bases and the V segment lost 1 base, leaving 4 bases of the junction unmatched. Germline V gene lookup returns CDR1 MNHEY and CDR2 SMNVEV (reference sequence). The CDR3 is made up of 16 amino acids. CDR3 sequence (DNA): TGTGCCAGCAGTTTATTCCCTAGCGGGAGGCCAGATACGCAGTATTTT. Protein sequence: CASSLFPSGRPDTQYF.

The J gene is TRBJ2-5, the V gene TRBV2, with 9 bases fitting TRBD1. The V and J ends lost 6 bases and 1 base, in that order; junction bases with no gene match: 3. This CDR3 is built from 14 residues. The V gene's germline CDR1 is SNHLY and CDR2 FYNNEI. CDR3 sequence: CASSRDRAQETQYF. The DNA of the CDR3 is TGTGCCAGCAGCCGGGACAGGGCCCAAGAGACCCAGTACTTC.

This clone occurred a few times. V is TRBV7-9 and J is TRBJ2-3; no definite D call. Per the germline V gene, CDR1 is SEHNR and CDR2 is FQNEAQ (reference sequence). The CDR3 is made up of 14 amino acids. V shed 5 bases and J shed 4 bases, with 13 bases lying between them. CDR3 bases: TGTGCCAGCAGCGTTAAACGGTTGGCAGATACGCAGTATTTT. It specifies CASSVKRLADTQYF.

This chain links TRBV7-8 with TRBJ1-2; no firm D call. The CDR3 extends over 13 amino acids. Trimming took 2 bases from V and 4 from J, leaving 8 bases between them. Germline-derived CDR1 and CDR2 are SGHVS and FQNEAQ. The CDR3, as DNA: TGTGCCAGCAGCTTACGACTAACCTATGGCTACACCTTC. Translation gives CASSLRLTYGYTF.

This chain links TRBV30 with TRBJ2-5; 7 nucleotides line up with TRBD2. Trimming at V came to 0 bases and at J to 7 bases, leaving 11 bases not matched to a gene. The CDR3 contains 15 residues. The germline gives CDR1 GTSNPN, CDR2 SVGIG (reference sequence). The CDR3 DNA reads as TGTGCCTGGAGTGTATTTAGCGGGTCGGTTGGGACCCAGTACTTC. Encoded protein: CAWSVFSGSVGTQYF.

This clone was seen a few times. The rearrangement links TRBV18 to TRBJ2-2; 8 bases match TRBD1. CDR3 size: 15 residues. Trimming took 3 bases from V and 5 from J; bases not matched to a gene: 5. Germline loops: CDR1 KGHSH, CDR2 LQKENI. CDR3 region: CASSPGTGTTGELFF. Written as DNA, the CDR3 is TGTGCCAGCTCACCCGGGACAGGAACTACCGGGGAGCTGTTTTTT.